This entry lists 12 T cell receptor beta chains sequenced from one sample in a study of T-cell reconstitution after alpha-beta-depleted transplantation in children. TCRbeta library construction was performed incorporating unique molecular identifiers. Each CDR3 protein is one row after TCRdb ran MiXCR on the PCR reads. The repertoire holds about 76,000 distinct CDR3 sequences, with 13% to 15% as singletons. The sample in question was PBMCs, mostly from graft donor cells, obtained 180 days after TCRalphabeta/CD19-depleted stem cell transplant. Source of these receptors: a male patient between 2 and 10 years old who had a stem cell transplant for acute lymphoblastic leukemia, so the T cells may come from the graft donor.

The rearrangement links TRBV15 to TRBJ2-2; D is perhaps TRBD1 or TRBD2 (5 bases each). The germline V gene encodes CDR1 LNHNV and CDR2 YYDKDF (reference sequence). V lost 0 bases and J 2 bases, leaving 10 bases between the germline ends. CDR3 length: 16 amino acids. CDR3: CATSREWGFNTGELFF. The CDR3, as DNA: TGTGCCACCAGCAGAGAATGGGGGTTTAACACCGGGGAGCTGTTTTTT. Combining the CDR3 with reference TRBV15 and TRBJ2-2 gives the whole variable domain DAMVIQNPRYQVTQFGKPVTLSCSQTLNHNVMYWYQQKSSQAPKLLFHYYDKDFNNEADTPDNFQSRRPNTSFCFLDIRSPGLGDTAMYLCATSREWGFNTGELFFGEGSRLTVL.

The chain couples TRBV20-1 to TRBJ2-2; TRBD2 agrees at 12 bases. Germline loops: CDR1 DFQATT, CDR2 SNEGSKA (reference sequence). The junction had 7 bases not matched to a gene; V was cut back by 6 bases and J by 5 bases. The CDR3 sequence is 15 residues long. CDR3 in DNA: TGCAGTGCGTTCCTAGCGGGGGGGCCGACCGGGGAGCTGTTTTTT. Its translation is CSAFLAGGPTGELFF.

This clonotype came up a few times. This chain uses TRBV10-3 with TRBJ1-5; no definite D call. Trimming removed 2 bases at V and 7 bases at J, with 12 bases between. From germline, CDR1 is ENHRY and CDR2 SYGVKD. The CDR3 contains 14 residues. CDR3 amino acids: CAISELGTGQPQHF. CDR3 DNA: TGTGCCATCAGTGAGCTGGGAACGGGGCAGCCCCAGCATTTT.

This chain uses TRBV5-5 with TRBJ2-1; TRBD1 matches 7 bases. The CDR3 spans 13 residues. Losses at the gene ends were 5 bases for V and 5 bases for J; bases not matched to a gene: 4. Looked up from germline, CDR1 is SGHKS and CDR2 is YYEKEE (reference sequence). In DNA form, the CDR3 reads TGTGCCAGCAGAGGGACAGCGAACAATGAGCAGTTCTTC. Translation gives CASRGTANNEQFF.

There are a few counts of this clonotype. The chain combines TRBV5-6 with TRBJ1-1; unclear D gene. V gave up 0 bases and J gave up 1 base, with 7 bases separating them. The CDR3 loop spans 14 amino acids. Germline V gene sequence: CDR1 SGHDT, CDR2 YYEEEE. The CDR3 region has the DNA TGTGCCAGCAGCTTGGCCGTTACGAACACTGAAGCTTTCTTT. As protein: CASSLAVTNTEAFF. The full variable domain, completed using reference TRBV5-6 and TRBJ1-1, is DAGVTQSPTHLIKTRGQQVTLRCSPKSGHDTVSWYQQALGQGPQFIFQYYEEEERQRGNFPDRFSGHQFPNYSSELNVNALLLGDSALYLCASSLAVTNTEAFFGQGTRLTVV.

The chain links TRBV10-3 to TRBJ2-3; no definite D call. The V and J ends lost 4 bases and 2 bases respectively, with 7 bases between them. The CDR3 is made up of 13 amino acids. Germline loops: CDR1 ENHRY, CDR2 SYGVKD. In nucleotides, the CDR3 is TGTGCCATCAGTGGCTTATCCACAGATACGCAGTATTTT. This gives the protein CAISGLSTDTQYF.

This clonotype was seen a few times. This chain's CDR3 is CASRFDGVSEQYF. The CDR3 DNA reads as TGTGCCAGCAGATTCGATGGCGTCTCCGAGCAGTACTTC. The chain uses TRBV6-2 or TRBV6-3 and TRBJ2-7; D is ambiguous. The CDR3 is made up of 13 amino acids. Trimming cost V 6 bases and J 6 bases, with 15 bases left between them. Germline CDR1 is MNHEY and CDR2 is SVGEGT.

This clonotype was observed a handful of times. The chain recombines TRBV7-2 with TRBJ2-1; D is undetermined. Germline loops: CDR1 SGHTA, CDR2 FQGNSA. The ends were cut back, 1 base at V and 6 bases at J, with 13 bases in the middle. The CDR3 loop spans 15 amino acids. The CDR3 region has the DNA TGTGCCAGCAGCTTAGATCGGGCTAGTATCAATGAGCAGTTCTTC. This translates into CASSLDRASINEQFF.

This clonotype was counted only a few times. V is TRBV27 and J is TRBJ2-3; TRBD2 is a possible D gene (6 bases). The CDR3 is 14 amino acids. Germline loops: CDR1 MNHEY, CDR2 SMNVEV (reference sequence). Trimming took off 10 bases at V and 2 bases at J, with 16 bases between the two ends. CDR3: CATWGGSNTDTQYF. DNA of the CDR3: TGTGCCACGTGGGGAGGCTCTAACACAGATACGCAGTATTTT.

By share, this clonotype ranks as medium-sized. Written as DNA, the CDR3 is TGTGCCAGCAGTTATAAGGACGGCCTCTACGAGCAGTACTTC. Protein: CASSYKDGLYEQYF. J is TRBJ2-7 and V is TRBV27; D is ambiguous. From germline, CDR1 is MNHEY and CDR2 SMNVEV (reference sequence). This CDR3 contains 14 residues. V dropped 4 bases and J dropped 3 bases, with 13 bases sitting between them.

The chain carries TRBV27 and TRBJ2-3, with TRBD2 identical over 16 bases. Germline trimming cut 8 bases from V and 5 bases from J; bases unmatched to any gene: 4. Germline values: CDR1 MNHEY, CDR2 SMNVEV (reference sequence). This CDR3 spans 15 amino acids. This chain's CDR3 is CASGTSGRVVDTQYF. DNA for the CDR3: TGTGCCAGCGGGACTAGCGGGAGGGTAGTAGATACGCAGTATTTT.

V is TRBV5-5 and J is TRBJ2-7, with TRBD2 matching over 15 bases. Per germline, CDR1 SGHKS and CDR2 YYEKEE (reference sequence). There are 16 residues in the CDR3. The V and J ends lost 4 bases and 5 bases, in that order; junction bases with no gene match: 7. The CDR3 reads CASSGTGTSGRNEQYF. The CDR3 DNA sequence: TGTGCCAGCAGCGGAACCGGGACTAGCGGGAGGAACGAGCAGTACTTC.